The 14 T cell receptor beta chains reported below all come from one sample, sequenced in a study of response to subunit inactivated influenza vaccine (dated by TCRdb to the late 2010s). Library method: RT-PCR. Sequenced using an Illumina HiSeq 2500. TCRdb reanalyzed the raw reads on its own, using fastp at Q25 for trimming and MiXCR for clone calling, and kept in-frame beta chains. Each entry merges the rows of one CDR3 protein and shows their most common DNA and genes. The sample table records approximately 680,000 distinct CDR3 sequences; approximately 14% of these occur just once. The ten biggest clones cover around 10% of the sample. The specimen comprised PBMCs from blood, sampled about 11 days after vaccination. All receptors derive from a man in his fifties or sixties who received an inactivated influenza vaccine. Donor details come from another sample of the same person, matched by shared clones.

In this sample, this clonotype turned up a few times. The chain joins TRBV12-3 or TRBV12-4 to TRBJ1-6; D gene unclear. There are 14 residues in the CDR3. Trimming stripped 3 bases from V and 9 bases from J, with 12 bases between. CDR3 coding DNA: TGTGCCAGCAGTTTGCGGGCAGCTAGTTCACCCCTCCACTTT. This codes for CASSLRAASSPLHF.

This chain links TRBV6-2 or TRBV6-3 with TRBJ1-4; D might be TRBD1 (5 bases). Trimming stripped 6 bases from V and 8 bases from J, with 16 bases between. Germline V gene lookup returns CDR1 MNHEY and CDR2 SVGEGT. The CDR3 contains 14 residues. The CDR3 DNA is TGTGCCAGCAGCCGCCCAGGGCGAATGGAAAAACTGTTTTTT. This encodes CASSRPGRMEKLFF.

This clonotype appeared a few times. The J gene is TRBJ2-5, the V gene TRBV14; no definite D call. The CDR3 consists of 15 residues. Trimming cost V 0 bases and J 2 bases, with 10 bases left between them. Germline assignment: CDR1 SGHDN and CDR2 FVKESK. Here the CDR3 DNA reads TGTGCCAGCAGCCAAGATACTGGGATTCAAGAGACCCAGTACTTC. Protein product: CASSQDTGIQETQYF.

This clonotype has a count of ten or more. V gene TRBV5-1 combines with J gene TRBJ2-1; D remains unclear. CDR1 SGHRS and CDR2 YFSETQ come from the germline V gene. V lost 6 bases and J 0 bases, leaving 10 bases between the germline ends. The CDR3 totals 14 residues. This chain's CDR3 is CASKDSTSYNEQFF. CDR3 sequence (DNA): TGCGCCAGCAAAGACTCCACCTCCTACAATGAGCAGTTCTTC.

This clonotype was picked up a small number of times. In nucleotides, the CDR3 is TGTGCCAGCAGTGAAGGAGAGTCGGGGGAGCTGTTTTTT. It is translated as CASSEGESGELFF. The chain is built from TRBV6-4 and TRBJ2-2; D unclear. Trimming removed 3 bases from V and 8 bases from J, with 10 bases in between. CDR1 and CDR2 from the germline V gene are MRHNA and SNTAGT. The CDR3 runs to 13 residues.

The chain carries TRBV20-1 and TRBJ2-1, with 9 bases identical to TRBD2. Unmatched junction bases numbered 7, after V lost 4 bases and J lost 3 bases. Germline-derived CDR1 and CDR2 are DFQATT and SNEGSKA (reference sequence). CDR3 length equals 15 residues. The DNA for the CDR3 is TGCAGTGCTACCTTTAGCGGGGGCCTCTACAATGAGCAGTTCTTC. Residues: CSATFSGGLYNEQFF.

This clonotype was detected a few times. The CDR3 is CSARTSGGFDTQYF. The CDR3 nucleotides read TGCAGTGCGCGGACTAGCGGGGGGTTCGATACGCAGTATTTT. The chain links TRBV20-1 to TRBJ2-3; 14 positions agree with TRBD2. The V gene end was trimmed by 6 bases and the J gene end by 6 bases; junction bases not matched to a gene: 5. The CDR3 has 14 residues. Per the germline V gene, CDR1 is DFQATT and CDR2 is SNEGSKA (reference sequence).

The chain joins TRBV5-5 to TRBJ2-7; D is undetermined. The CDR3 consists of 13 residues. V was clipped by 1 base and J by 6 bases, with 11 bases between them. CDR1 SGHKS and CDR2 YYEKEE come from the germline V gene (reference sequence). The CDR3, as DNA: TGTGCCAGCAGCTTGTCATTTATACTCGAGCAGTACTTC. This codes for CASSLSFILEQYF.

This clonotype was counted only a few times. The chain is built from TRBV4-3 and TRBJ2-7, with unresolved D. Trimming took 1 base from V and 4 from J, leaving 11 bases between them. CDR1 and CDR2 (germline): LGHNA, YSLEER. The CDR3 spans 14 residues. Written as DNA, the CDR3 is TGCGCCAGCAGCCAAGGCACTTTGGGTTACGAGCAGTACTTC. It encodes CASSQGTLGYEQYF.

A few counts support this clonotype. The CDR3 protein is CARKLGTGELFF. The CDR3 DNA reads as TGTGCCAGAAAATTGGGCACCGGGGAGCTGTTTTTT. The chain links TRBV5-3 to TRBJ2-2, with D hard to call. TRBV5-3 is an ORF, and what it does is uncertain. V shed 6 bases and J shed 4 bases, with 7 bases lying between them. This CDR3 comprises 12 residues.

The chain has TRBV2 and TRBJ2-7; D is possibly TRBD2 (7 bases). This CDR3 is 13 amino acids long. Trimming cost V 11 bases and J 1 base, with 15 bases left between them. Germline lookup yields CDR1 SNHLY and CDR2 FYNNEI. This chain's CDR3 is CAARGGQSYEQYF. As DNA, the CDR3 is TGTGCCGCCAGGGGAGGGCAGTCCTACGAGCAGTACTTC.

V and J are TRBV7-9 and TRBJ2-7, with 7 nucleotides matching TRBD2. The germline gives CDR1 SEHNR, CDR2 FQNEAQ (reference sequence). This CDR3 comprises 14 residues. J lost 6 bases, V lost 4 bases, and 9 bases had no gene match. In DNA, the CDR3 is TGTGCCAGCAGCTGGACCGGGGGGATAGGCGAGCAGTACTTC. This sequence encodes CASSWTGGIGEQYF. Using reference TRBV7-9 and TRBJ2-7 for the parts outside the CDR3, the full variable domain is DTGVSQNPRHKITKRGQNVTFRCDPISEHNRLYWYRQTLGQGPEFLTYFQNEAQLEKSRLLSDRFSAERPKGSFSTLEIQRTEQGDSAMYLCASSWTGGIGEQYFGPGTRLTVT.

The V call is TRBV7-9, the J call TRBJ2-3; D remains ambiguous. The ends were cut back, 5 bases at V and 5 bases at J, with 8 bases in the middle. Germline-derived CDR1 and CDR2 are SEHNR and FQNEAQ (reference sequence). This CDR3 comprises 12 residues. The CDR3 reads CASSPPVDTQYF. CDR3 coding DNA: TGTGCCAGCAGCCCCCCTGTAGATACGCAGTATTTT.

This clonotype was detected only a few times. The chain combines TRBV11-2 with TRBJ2-2, with D perhaps TRBD1 (6 bases). The length of the CDR3 is 14 residues. The germline CDR1 and CDR2 sequences are SGHAT and FQNNGV. Trimming took 6 bases from V and 6 from J, leaving 14 bases between them. Here the CDR3 DNA reads TGTGCCAGCAGATTTACAGGGAGCCCCGGGGAGCTGTTTTTT. It encodes CASRFTGSPGELFF. The full variable domain, its missing parts supplied by reference TRBV11-2 and TRBJ2-2, is EAGVAQSPRYKIIEKRQSVAFWCNPISGHATLYWYQQILGQGPKLLIQFQNNGVVDDSQLPKDRFSAERLKGVDSTLKIQPAKLEDSAVYLCASRFTGSPGELFFGEGSRLTVL.